What follows are 32 T cell receptor beta chains derived from one specimen sequenced in a study of blood T cell repertoires in COVID-19. Profiling relied on immunoSEQ multiplex PCR, and the TCRdb table lists in-frame clones only, not all of them. The sample gives about 120,000 clones, less than 85% of which show up once; approximately 13% is in the top ten. Sequencing used peripheral blood. These receptors came from a human donor in a cohort sampled during active COVID-19.

This clone was detected only a few times. This chain links TRBV19 with TRBJ1-5, with a tentative D call TRBD1 (6 bases). This CDR3 region has 12 residues. Between the trimmed V and J ends, which lost 3 bases and 9 bases, there was a span of 9 bases. The germline CDR1 and CDR2 sequences are LNHDA and SQIVND (reference sequence). The chain's CDR3 is CASSIQQGPQHF. The DNA of the CDR3 is TGTGCCAGTAGTATCCAACAGGGGCCCCAGCATTTT.

The V and J genes are TRBV19 and TRBJ2-1, with a possible D match to TRBD1 (7 bases). CDR3 length equals 14 residues. Between the trimmed V and J ends, which lost 8 bases and 8 bases, there was a span of 19 bases. Germline-derived CDR1 and CDR2 are LNHDA and SQIVND (reference sequence). Here the CDR3 reads CASRAQGGVDEQFF. The CDR3 DNA is TGTGCCAGTCGGGCGCAGGGGGGAGTAGATGAGCAGTTCTTC.

The rearrangement joins TRBV18 to TRBJ1-3; D uncertain. With 3 bases removed from V and 4 bases from J, the gap between germline ends came to 13 bases. The CDR3 contains 15 residues. The germline CDR1 and CDR2 sequences are KGHSH and LQKENI. CDR3 coding DNA: TGTGCCAGCTCACCCTTTCAAGAGCCCGGAAACACCATATATTTT. Residues: CASSPFQEPGNTIYF.

The chain has TRBV7-3 and TRBJ1-6; no definite D call. The CDR3 has 15 amino acids. V was trimmed by 5 bases and J by 2 bases, leaving 10 bases between them. Germline V CDR1 and CDR2: SGHTA, FQGTGA. The CDR3 here is CASSAPGAYNSPLHF. CDR3 DNA: TGTGCCAGCAGCGCCCCGGGAGCCTATAATTCACCCCTCCACTTT.

Here the CDR3 DNA reads TGTGCCAGCAGCTTAAGGGGTAGCTCTGGAAACACCATATATTTT. Residues: CASSLRGSSGNTIYF. This chain joins TRBV7-9 and TRBJ1-3; weak D call: TRBD1 (5 bases). The CDR3 covers 15 residues. CDR1 and CDR2 from the germline V gene are SEHNR and FQNEAQ (reference sequence). The V end lost 2 bases, the J end lost 0 bases, and 8 bases lay between the germline ends.

The chain couples TRBV11-2 to TRBJ2-4; no reliable D call. V lost 6 bases and J 5 bases, leaving 11 bases between the germline ends. Germline V gene lookup returns CDR1 SGHAT and CDR2 FQNNGV. This CDR3 contains 13 residues. CDR3 in amino acids: CASRKLGENIQYF. CDR3 bases: TGTGCCAGCAGGAAATTAGGAGAAAACATTCAGTACTTC.

This chain links TRBV9 with TRBJ2-1; possibly TRBD2 for D (6 bases). Germline values: CDR1 SGDLS, CDR2 YYNGEE. V was shortened by 5 bases and J by 3 bases, with 18 bases between the two germline ends. This CDR3 has 16 residues. The DNA of the CDR3 is TGTGCCAGCAGACCCACGGGGGAAGGGGTCTACAATGAGCAGTTCTTC. Its translation: CASRPTGEGVYNEQFF.

The chain recombines TRBV10-3 with TRBJ2-1, with TRBD1 as a possible D gene (6 bases). Germline V gene sequence: CDR1 ENHRY, CDR2 SYGVKD. The CDR3 is 11 residues long. V lost 8 bases to trimming and J lost 14 bases, with 16 bases between them. CDR3 DNA: TGTGCCATCGGCGAGGGGGTGGTAAAGTTCTTC. It encodes CAIGEGVVKFF.

The chain uses TRBV6-6 and TRBJ1-4; 7 bases align to TRBD1. The CDR3 extends over 14 amino acids. Losses at the gene ends were 6 bases for V and 7 bases for J; bases not matched to a gene: 8. From germline, CDR1 is MNHNY and CDR2 SVGAGI (reference sequence). CDR3 protein: CASRDAGGSEKLFF. The CDR3 DNA is TGTGCCAGCAGGGACGCAGGGGGTAGTGAAAAACTGTTTTTT.

This chain joins TRBV9 and TRBJ2-3, with D tentatively TRBD2 (6 bases). The CDR3 contains 16 residues. V was pared by 0 bases and J by 4 bases, with 15 bases between. CDR1 is SGDLS, CDR2 YYNGEE, per germline. CDR3: CASSVAGGGVADTQYF. The CDR3 region has the DNA TGTGCCAGCAGCGTAGCCGGTGGAGGGGTAGCAGATACGCAGTATTTT.

In regard to this clone: The junction departs from germline at one end; a sequencing error may be responsible. The chain carries TRBV25-1 and TRBJ1-6, with D possibly being TRBD1 (5 bases). The CDR3 is made up of 14 amino acids. Germline loops: CDR1 MGHDK, CDR2 SYGVNS. CDR3 sequence reads: CAARGYSDNSPLHF. In DNA, the CDR3 is TGTGCGGCCCGGGGGTACTCCGATAATTCACCCCTCCACTTT.

The chain carries TRBV10-3 and TRBJ2-1, with 11 bases aligning to TRBD2. The V gene's germline CDR1 is ENHRY and CDR2 SYGVKD. The CDR3 spans 14 residues. J gave up 5 bases and V 10 bases, and 7 bases lay outside the gene matches. The CDR3 region has the DNA TGTGCCACGACGACTAGCGGGGATAACAATGAGCAGTTCTTC. Amino acids: CATTTSGDNNEQFF.

The chain recombines TRBV10-1 with TRBJ1-4; 7 nucleotides align to TRBD1. V was pared by 3 bases and J by 7 bases, with 11 bases of the junction left unmatched. The V gene's germline CDR1 is WNHNN and CDR2 SYGVQD (reference sequence). The length of the CDR3 is 16 residues. CDR3 bases: TGCGCCAGCAGTGATGACCGAGGGGGCCAGGGTGAAAAACTGTTTTTT. Encoded protein: CASSDDRGGQGEKLFF.

Only a few counts were recorded for this clone. The chain has TRBV10-1 and TRBJ1-1, with a possible D match to TRBD1 (6 bases). CDR3 length equals 17 residues. Trimming took off 0 bases at V and 5 bases at J, with 19 bases between the two ends. Germline V gene data show CDR1 as WNHNN and CDR2 as SYGVQD (reference sequence). The CDR3 loop reads CASSESPGGGRGTEAFF. The CDR3 bases are TGCGCCAGCAGTGAGTCGCCCGGGGGCGGGAGAGGGACTGAAGCTTTCTTT.

This chain connects TRBV6-2 or TRBV6-3 to TRBJ1-4, with a weak D call TRBD1 (6 bases). The CDR3 is 15 residues long. V lost 6 bases and J 4 bases, leaving 15 bases between the germline ends. Looked up from germline, CDR1 is MNHEY and CDR2 is SVGEGT. This chain's CDR3 is CASSLPTGFNEKLFF. The CDR3 region has the DNA TGTGCCAGCAGCCTACCGACAGGTTTTAATGAAAAACTGTTTTTT.

This chain connects TRBV19 to TRBJ2-6, with TRBD2 matching 8 bases. Trimming at V came to 3 bases and at J to 0 bases, leaving 4 bases not matched to a gene. The V gene's germline CDR1 is LNHDA and CDR2 SQIVND (reference sequence). The CDR3 totals 17 residues. CDR3 in amino acids: CASSISAGGSGANVLTF. For the CDR3, the DNA is TGTGCCAGTAGTATCAGTGCGGGGGGCTCTGGGGCCAACGTCCTGACTTTC.

The genes are TRBV19 and TRBJ2-5; D possibly corresponds to TRBD1 (5 bases). Germline values: CDR1 LNHDA, CDR2 SQIVND (reference sequence). The V end lost 4 bases, the J end lost 1 base, and 7 bases lay between the germline ends. This CDR3 spans 13 amino acids. The CDR3 DNA is TGTGCCAGTAGTACGGACACCCAAGAGACCCAGTACTTC. Its translation: CASSTDTQETQYF.

This sequence joins TRBV11-2 and TRBJ1-6; TRBD1 is a possible D gene (6 bases). This CDR3 contains 14 residues. Trimming took off 5 bases at V and 6 bases at J, with 11 bases between the two ends. CDR1 is SGHAT and CDR2 is FQNNGV in the germline V gene. CDR3 DNA sequence: TGTGCCAGCAGCAGCAGACAGGTTAATTCACCCCTCCACTTT. It codes for CASSSRQVNSPLHF.

This clone occurred once. This chain uses TRBV6-6 with TRBJ2-3; possible D gene TRBD2, 6 bases. V shed 5 bases and J shed 11 bases, with 14 bases lying between them. The CDR3 spans 12 residues. CDR1 and CDR2 from the germline V gene are MNHNY and SVGAGI (reference sequence). The CDR3 reads CASSTGLPQQYF. In DNA form, the CDR3 reads TGTGCCAGCAGTACCGGACTACCACAGCAGTATTTT.

This chain joins TRBV3-1 (or the pseudogene TRBV3-2) and TRBJ1-5; D not resolved. Germline loops: CDR1 LGHDT, CDR2 YNNKEL (reference sequence). CDR3 length equals 14 residues. V dropped 4 bases and J dropped 6 bases, with 13 bases sitting between them. CDR3 amino acids: CASSPIGGRQPQHF. CDR3 DNA: TGTGCCAGCAGCCCCATCGGAGGACGTCAGCCCCAGCATTTT.

The CDR3 region has the DNA TGTGCCACCAGTGACCAACTCCTCCAGGATGGGGAGCAGTTCTTC. It translates to CATSDQLLQDGEQFF. The gene calls are TRBV24-1 and TRBJ2-1; D is ambiguous. Germline-derived CDR1 and CDR2 are KGHDR and SFDVKD. With 4 bases removed from V and 10 bases from J, the gap between germline ends came to 19 bases. This CDR3 region has 15 residues.

The chain's CDR3 is CASSSADREQYF. CDR3 coding DNA: TGTGCCAGCAGCTCGGCGGACAGAGAGCAGTACTTC. J is TRBJ2-7 and V is TRBV7-6; tentative D call: TRBD1 (6 bases). V gave up 4 bases and J gave up 7 bases, with 11 bases separating them. Germline V gene data show CDR1 as SGHVS and CDR2 as FNYEAQ. This CDR3 is built from 12 residues. Together with reference TRBV7-6 and TRBJ2-7, the CDR3 gives the full variable domain: GAGVSQSPRYKVTKRGQDVALRCDPISGHVSLYWYRQALGQGPEFLTYFNYEAQQDKSGLPNDRFSAERPEGSISTLTIQRTEQRDSAMYRCASSSADREQYFGPGTRLTVT.

The V and J genes are TRBV4-3 and TRBJ2-3; maybe TRBD2 (5 bases). Germline values: CDR1 LGHNA, CDR2 YSLEER. V lost 0 bases and J 4 bases, leaving 8 bases between the germline ends. There are 14 residues in the CDR3. The CDR3 DNA reads TGCGCCAGCAGCCAAGATGAGGGCGCAGATACGCAGTATTTT. Translating it yields CASSQDEGADTQYF.

The chain has TRBV4-3 and TRBJ2-1; D is unresolved. CDR3 length equals 14 residues. Trimming pared 0 bases from V and 6 bases from J, leaving 9 bases between. Germline lookup yields CDR1 LGHNA and CDR2 YSLEER. The CDR3 nucleotides read TGCGCCAGCAGCCAAGATATCAGGATCAATGAGCAGTTCTTC. Protein product: CASSQDIRINEQFF.

This rearrangement joins TRBV15 to TRBJ1-1; 7 bases line up with TRBD1. Trimming at V came to 3 bases and at J to 5 bases, leaving 6 bases not matched to a gene. This CDR3 contains 14 residues. Germline CDR1 reads LNHNV; CDR2 reads YYDKDF (reference sequence). In nucleotides, the CDR3 is TGTGCCACCAGCAGCGCGACAGGGATAACTGAAGCTTTCTTT. Its protein product is CATSSATGITEAFF. Full variable domain (missing parts from reference TRBV15 and TRBJ1-1): DAMVIQNPRYQVTQFGKPVTLSCSQTLNHNVMYWYQQKSSQAPKLLFHYYDKDFNNEADTPDNFQSRRPNTSFCFLDIRSPGLGDTAMYLCATSSATGITEAFFGQGTRLTVV.

The chain links TRBV5-1 to TRBJ2-7; TRBD1 is a possible D gene (6 bases). The length of the CDR3 is 14 residues. CDR1 is SGHRS and CDR2 is YFSETQ in the germline V gene. V lost 4 bases to trimming and J lost 9 bases, with 20 bases between them. CDR3 sequence: CASSGGGLGQRQYF. CDR3 bases: TGCGCCAGCAGCGGGGGCGGTCTGGGGCAAAGGCAGTACTTC.

This sequence joins TRBV9 and TRBJ1-2; 10 bases map to TRBD1. The V and J ends lost 0 bases and 8 bases, in that order; junction bases with no gene match: 4. The CDR3 runs to 14 residues. Germline CDR1 is SGDLS and CDR2 is YYNGEE. Written as DNA, the CDR3 is TGTGCCAGCAGCGTAGCTGAGACAGGGGGCGGCTACACCTTC. Protein: CASSVAETGGGYTF.

The V call is TRBV30, the J call TRBJ1-1; perhaps TRBD1 as D (6 bases). Germline V gene lookup returns CDR1 GTSNPN and CDR2 SVGIG (reference sequence). The CDR3 contains 13 residues. V was cut by 3 bases and J by 2 bases, with 10 bases left in between. CDR3 protein: CAWSRQDNTEAFF. The DNA of the CDR3 is TGTGCCTGGAGCCGACAGGACAACACTGAAGCTTTCTTT.

This clone has a single count. V usage is TRBV7-2 and J usage is TRBJ1-1, with D unclear. Per germline, CDR1 SGHTA and CDR2 FQGNSA. The CDR3 length is 16 residues. The germline V and J ends were trimmed by 2 bases and 0 bases, with 13 bases remaining between them. CDR3 loop: CASSLWGGQLNTEAFF. CDR3 nucleotide sequence: TGTGCCAGCAGCTTATGGGGAGGGCAGTTGAACACTGAAGCTTTCTTT.

The chain carries TRBV5-4 and TRBJ1-1; weak D call: TRBD1 (6 bases). Between the trimmed V and J ends, which lost 4 bases and 11 bases, there was a span of 15 bases. Germline loops: CDR1 SGHNT, CDR2 YYREEE (reference sequence). This CDR3 has 12 residues. DNA for the CDR3: TGTGCCAGCAGCGTCGAGAGGGGGAAGGCTTTCTTT. Translating gives CASSVERGKAFF.

This chain links TRBV9 with TRBJ2-1, with D tentatively TRBD1 (5 bases). V was clipped by 1 base and J by 6 bases, with 8 bases between them. CDR3 length: 13 residues. Germline V gene sequence: CDR1 SGDLS, CDR2 YYNGEE. The CDR3 DNA sequence: TGTGCCAGCAGCGTACAGGGTAGCAATGAGCAGTTCTTC. Translation gives CASSVQGSNEQFF.

The chain employs TRBV15 and TRBJ2-7; tentatively, D is TRBD2 (6 bases). Trimming stripped 4 bases from V and 0 bases from J, with 19 bases between. The germline V gene has CDR1 LNHNV and CDR2 YYDKDF (reference sequence). The CDR3 runs to 17 residues. The CDR3 sequence is CATSTTAGRRSSYEQYF. The CDR3, as DNA: TGTGCCACCAGCACGACCGCGGGGCGCAGAAGCTCCTACGAGCAGTACTTC.